This T cell receptor beta chain was sequenced for a study of cytomegalovirus exposure and HLA in healthy donors (dated by TCRdb to about 2017). A note on the overall study: A later analysis indicated that the 90 to 150 validation repertoires were generated on the platform also employed for the 650 to 850 repertoires of the first cohort. The study aimed to test whether cataloging public T cell receptors could reveal signatures of past pathogen exposure. To predict cytomegalovirus infection status, the study combined high-throughput TCR immunosequencing, statistical association of individual TCRs with disease status, and machine learning. Along with the approximately 650-subject first cohort, a separate validation cohort of more than 90 different subjects was used.

Findings and caveats that apply to the study as a whole: In the study, 150 to 200 TCR beta chains were listed as associated with cytomegalovirus. The validation cohort had no HLA typing available for a later analysis, so co-occurrence within that cohort was assessed over all 120 or so repertoires. A few of the identified cytomegalovirus-associated TCR beta chains were confirmed in vitro to be specific for cytomegalovirus antigens. While some public TCRs were present in many individuals, most TCR sequences turned up only very rarely across donors. Subsequent analysis determined that TCRs grouped into clusters in the first cohort also showed a tendency toward co-occurrence across the roughly 110 validation repertoires, and roughly 94% of cluster scores exceeded 0. In both the original and validation cohorts, the classifier was reported to diagnose cytomegalovirus status with high specificity and sensitivity. It was suggested by the authors that the approach could potentially be generalized to other disease states and immunological phenotypes.

The donors belonged to the validation cohort of 120 subjects, which was separate from the roughly 670-subject first cohort. A remark on this clone: Its antigen remains unidentified. No much larger clone exists at a distance of one base, and base qualities are not known.

The trim is 6 bases for V and 2 bases for J, with a gap of 13 bases between the germline ends. The CDR3 contains 14 residues, cysteine and phenylalanine counted. Only the CDR3 region is kept as DNA, spanning 42 bases read in frame from base 1. The germline V gene (reference sequence) provides CDR1 MNHEY and CDR2 SMNVEV. Receptor amplification or capture employed the immunoSEQ multiplex PCR assay. Per the original workflow: To diagnose cytomegalovirus status from the catalog of TCR beta chain sequences, a statistical classification framework was built. TCRdb mirrors the immuneACCESS table, restricted to in-frame sequences. Some clones are absent from its copies; in checked studies, under half trace to an unresolved V gene, and the reason for the others is unknown. The V and J calls and clone size were taken over from that table, and D and trimming were inferred from the DNA. A total of 150,000 or so clones appear in this sample, about 88% of them only once. 3.3% of the sample is taken by the ten largest.

The origin of this receptor is a woman under 30 in good health and CMV-seropositive. The sample consisted of PBMCs. Rearrangement joined TRBV27 to TRBJ1-2; the D gene cannot be named for sure. The encoded CDR3 is CASRQAGRNYGYTF. Read as DNA, the sequence is TGTGCCAGCAGACAAGCCGGGAGGAACTATGGCTACACCTTC.